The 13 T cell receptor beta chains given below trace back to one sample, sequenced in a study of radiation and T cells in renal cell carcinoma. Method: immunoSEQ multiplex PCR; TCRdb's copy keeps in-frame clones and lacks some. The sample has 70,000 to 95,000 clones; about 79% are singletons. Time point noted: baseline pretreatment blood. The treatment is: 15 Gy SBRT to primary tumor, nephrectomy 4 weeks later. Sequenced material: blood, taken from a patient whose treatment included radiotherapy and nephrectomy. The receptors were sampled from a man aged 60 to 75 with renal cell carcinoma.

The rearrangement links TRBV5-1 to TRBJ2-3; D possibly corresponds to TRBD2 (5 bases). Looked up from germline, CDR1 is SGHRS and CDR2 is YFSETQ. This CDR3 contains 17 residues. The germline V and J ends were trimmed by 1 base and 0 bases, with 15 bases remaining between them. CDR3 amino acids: CASSLSLAGVSTDTQYF. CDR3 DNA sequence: TGCGCCAGCAGCTTGTCCTTGGCGGGCGTAAGCACAGATACGCAGTATTTT.

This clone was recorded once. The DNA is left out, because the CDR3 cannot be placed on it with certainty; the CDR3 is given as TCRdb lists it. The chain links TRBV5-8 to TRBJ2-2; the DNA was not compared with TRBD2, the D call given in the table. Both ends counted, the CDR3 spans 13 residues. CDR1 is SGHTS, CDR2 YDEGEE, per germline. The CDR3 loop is CASRPFGAGELFF.

The CDR3: CASSSGTSGRVGETQYF. CDR3 DNA sequence: TGTGCCAGTAGTTCCGGGACTAGCGGGAGGGTAGGAGAGACCCAGTACTTC. The rearrangement links TRBV19 to TRBJ2-5, with 16 positions matching TRBD2. The ends lost 5 bases at V and 4 bases at J; junction bases unmatched: 7. The germline V gene encodes CDR1 LNHDA and CDR2 SQIVND (reference sequence). This CDR3 is built from 17 residues.

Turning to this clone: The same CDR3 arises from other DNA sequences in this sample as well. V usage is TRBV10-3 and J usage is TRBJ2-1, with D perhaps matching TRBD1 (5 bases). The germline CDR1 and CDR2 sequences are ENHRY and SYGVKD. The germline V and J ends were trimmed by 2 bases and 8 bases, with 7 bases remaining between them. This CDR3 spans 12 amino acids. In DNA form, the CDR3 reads TGTGCCATCAGTGAGGCAGGGCATGAGCAGTTCTTC. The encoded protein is CAISEAGHEQFF.

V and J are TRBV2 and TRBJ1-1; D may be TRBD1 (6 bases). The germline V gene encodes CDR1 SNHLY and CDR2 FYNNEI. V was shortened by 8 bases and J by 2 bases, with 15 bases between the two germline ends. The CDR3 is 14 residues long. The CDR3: CASPGASPNTEAFF. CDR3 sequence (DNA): TGTGCCAGCCCAGGGGCATCTCCTAACACTGAAGCTTTCTTT.

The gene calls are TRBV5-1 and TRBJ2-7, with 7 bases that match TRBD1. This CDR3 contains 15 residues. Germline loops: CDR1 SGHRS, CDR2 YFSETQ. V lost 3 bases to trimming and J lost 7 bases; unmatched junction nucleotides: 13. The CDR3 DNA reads TGCGCCAGCAGCTCGACAGGGCGAAGGCTCGGGGAGCAGTACTTC. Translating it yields CASSSTGRRLGEQYF.

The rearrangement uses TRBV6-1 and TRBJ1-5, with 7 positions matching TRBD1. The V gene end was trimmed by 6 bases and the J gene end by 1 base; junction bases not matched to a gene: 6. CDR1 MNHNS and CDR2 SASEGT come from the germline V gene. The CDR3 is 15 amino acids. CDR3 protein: CASSRGQASNQPQHF. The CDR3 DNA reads TGTGCCAGCAGCCGAGGACAGGCGAGCAATCAGCCCCAGCATTTT.

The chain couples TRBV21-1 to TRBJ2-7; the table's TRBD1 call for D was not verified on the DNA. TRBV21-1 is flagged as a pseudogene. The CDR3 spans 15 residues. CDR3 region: CASSQTGDPTYEQYF. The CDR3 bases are TGTGCCAGCAGCCAAACAGGGGACCCCACCTACGAGCAGTACTTC.

Here the CDR3 reads CASRQETGSSYEQYF. Written as DNA, the CDR3 is TGCGCCAGCAGGCAAGAGACAGGGAGCTCCTACGAGCAGTACTTC. The chain couples TRBV5-1 to TRBJ2-7, with 7 bases aligning to TRBD1. J lost 0 bases, V lost 5 bases, and 8 bases had no gene match. This CDR3 comprises 15 residues. Per germline, CDR1 SGHRS and CDR2 YFSETQ.

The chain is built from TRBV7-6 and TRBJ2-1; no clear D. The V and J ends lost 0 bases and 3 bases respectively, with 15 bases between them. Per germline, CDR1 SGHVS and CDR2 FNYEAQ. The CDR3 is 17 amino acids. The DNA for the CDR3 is TGTGCCAGCAGCTTAGCCGAAGGACCATCCGTCTACAATGAGCAGTTCTTC. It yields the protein CASSLAEGPSVYNEQFF.

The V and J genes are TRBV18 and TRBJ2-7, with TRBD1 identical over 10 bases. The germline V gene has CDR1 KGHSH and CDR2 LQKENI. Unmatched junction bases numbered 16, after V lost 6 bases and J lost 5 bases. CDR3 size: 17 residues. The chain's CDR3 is CASSPTGTGVTRNEQYF. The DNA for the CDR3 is TGTGCCAGCTCCCCAACGGGGACAGGGGTAACAAGGAACGAGCAGTACTTC.

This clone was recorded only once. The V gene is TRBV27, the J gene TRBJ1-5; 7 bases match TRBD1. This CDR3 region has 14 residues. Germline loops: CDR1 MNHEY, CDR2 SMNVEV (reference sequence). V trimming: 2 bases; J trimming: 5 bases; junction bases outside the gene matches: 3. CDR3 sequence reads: CASSLNRGDQPQHF. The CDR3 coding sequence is TGTGCCAGCAGTTTAAACAGGGGTGATCAGCCCCAGCATTTT.

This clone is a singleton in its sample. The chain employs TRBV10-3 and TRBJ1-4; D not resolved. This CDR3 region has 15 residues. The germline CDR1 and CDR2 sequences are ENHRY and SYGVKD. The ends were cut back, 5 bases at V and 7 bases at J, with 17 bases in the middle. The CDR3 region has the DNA TGTGCCATCAGTCTCGCCGCCGGGGAAGGTGAAAAACTGTTTTTT. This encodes CAISLAAGEGEKLFF.